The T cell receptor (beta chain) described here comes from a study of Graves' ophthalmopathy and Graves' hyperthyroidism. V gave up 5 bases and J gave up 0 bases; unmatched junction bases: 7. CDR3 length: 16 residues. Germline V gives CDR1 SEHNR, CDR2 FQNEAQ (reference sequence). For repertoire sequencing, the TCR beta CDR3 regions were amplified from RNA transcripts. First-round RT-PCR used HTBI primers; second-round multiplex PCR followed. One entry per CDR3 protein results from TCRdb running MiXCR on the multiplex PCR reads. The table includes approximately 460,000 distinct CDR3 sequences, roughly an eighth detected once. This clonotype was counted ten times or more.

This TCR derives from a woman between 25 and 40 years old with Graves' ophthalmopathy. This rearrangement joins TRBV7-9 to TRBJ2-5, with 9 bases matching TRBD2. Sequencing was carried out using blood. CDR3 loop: CASSPVASGNQETQYF. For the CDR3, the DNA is TGTGCCAGCAGCCCCGTGGCTAGCGGGAACCAAGAGACCCAGTACTTC.